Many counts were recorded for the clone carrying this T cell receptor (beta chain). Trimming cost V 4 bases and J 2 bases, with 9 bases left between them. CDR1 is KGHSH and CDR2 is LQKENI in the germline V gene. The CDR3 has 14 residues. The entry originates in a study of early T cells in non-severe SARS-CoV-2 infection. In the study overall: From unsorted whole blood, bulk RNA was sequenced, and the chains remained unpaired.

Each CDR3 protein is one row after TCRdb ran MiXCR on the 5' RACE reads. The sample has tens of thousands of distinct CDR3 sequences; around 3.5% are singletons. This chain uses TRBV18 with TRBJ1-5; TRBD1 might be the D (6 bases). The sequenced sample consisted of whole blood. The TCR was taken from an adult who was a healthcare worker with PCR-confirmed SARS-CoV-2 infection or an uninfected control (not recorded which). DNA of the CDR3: TGTGCCAGCTCACAGGGGGATGGCAATCAGCCCCAGCATTTT. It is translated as CASSQGDGNQPQHF.